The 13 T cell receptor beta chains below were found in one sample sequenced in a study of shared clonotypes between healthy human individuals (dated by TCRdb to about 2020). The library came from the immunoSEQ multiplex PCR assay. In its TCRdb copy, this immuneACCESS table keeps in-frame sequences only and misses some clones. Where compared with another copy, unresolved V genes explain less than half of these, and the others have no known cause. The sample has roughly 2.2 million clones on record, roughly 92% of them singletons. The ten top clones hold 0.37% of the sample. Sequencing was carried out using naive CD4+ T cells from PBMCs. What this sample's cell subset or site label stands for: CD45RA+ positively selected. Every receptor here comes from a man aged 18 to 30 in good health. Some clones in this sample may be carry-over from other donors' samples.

The CDR3 DNA reads as TGTGCCAGCAGTTTGGGACAGGCGCTCTACGAGCAGTACTTC. Translating it yields CASSLGQALYEQYF. The rearrangement joins TRBV28 to TRBJ2-7; 8 positions agree with TRBD1. V lost 3 bases to trimming and J lost 3 bases; unmatched junction nucleotides: 4. Germline-derived CDR1 and CDR2 are MDHEN and SYDVKM. The CDR3 consists of 14 residues. The full variable domain, rest sourced from reference TRBV28 and TRBJ2-7, is DVKVTQSSRYLVKRTGEKVFLECVQDMDHENMFWYRQDPGLGLRLIYFSYDVKMKEKGDIPEGYSVSREKKERFSLILESASTNQTSMYLCASSLGQALYEQYFGPGTRLTVT.

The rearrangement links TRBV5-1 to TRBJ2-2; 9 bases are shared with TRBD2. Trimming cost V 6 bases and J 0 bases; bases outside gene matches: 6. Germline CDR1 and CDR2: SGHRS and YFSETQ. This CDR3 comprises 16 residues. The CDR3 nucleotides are TGCGCCAGCATGGCATTAGCGGGAGCGAACACCGGGGAGCTGTTTTTT. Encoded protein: CASMALAGANTGELFF. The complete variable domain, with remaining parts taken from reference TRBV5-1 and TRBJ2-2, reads KAGVTQTPRYLIKTRGQQVTLSCSPISGHRSVSWYQQTPGQGLQFLFEYFSETQRNKGNFPGRFSGRQFSNSRSEMNVSTLELGDSALYLCASMALAGANTGELFFGEGSRLTVL.

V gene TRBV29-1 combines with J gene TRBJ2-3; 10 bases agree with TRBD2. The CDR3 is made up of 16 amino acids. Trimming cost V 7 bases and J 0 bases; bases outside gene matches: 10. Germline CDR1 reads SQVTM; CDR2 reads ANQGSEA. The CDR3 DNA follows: TGCAGCGCTCTTACTAGCGGGGTAGGAAGCACAGATACGCAGTATTTT. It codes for CSALTSGVGSTDTQYF.

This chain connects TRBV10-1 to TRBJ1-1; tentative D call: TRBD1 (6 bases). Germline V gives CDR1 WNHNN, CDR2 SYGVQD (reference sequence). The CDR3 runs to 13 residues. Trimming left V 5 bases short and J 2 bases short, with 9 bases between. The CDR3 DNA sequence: TGCGCCAGCAGTCCGGGACACAACACTGAAGCTTTCTTT. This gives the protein CASSPGHNTEAFF.

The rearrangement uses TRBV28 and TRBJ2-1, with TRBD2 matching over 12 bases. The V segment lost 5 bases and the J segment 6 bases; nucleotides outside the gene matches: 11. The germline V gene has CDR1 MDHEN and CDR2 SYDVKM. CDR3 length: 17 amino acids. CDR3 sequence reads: CASSKNLGLAGSNEQFF. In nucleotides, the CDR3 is TGTGCCAGCAGTAAAAATCTCGGACTAGCGGGAAGCAATGAGCAGTTCTTC.

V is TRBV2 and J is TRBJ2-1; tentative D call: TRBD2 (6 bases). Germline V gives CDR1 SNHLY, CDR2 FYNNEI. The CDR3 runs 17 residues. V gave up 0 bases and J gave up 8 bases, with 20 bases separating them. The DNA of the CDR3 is TGTGCCAGCAGTGAAGCCCCTTTCCCAGGGAGGTCCGATGAGCAGTTCTTC. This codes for CASSEAPFPGRSDEQFF.

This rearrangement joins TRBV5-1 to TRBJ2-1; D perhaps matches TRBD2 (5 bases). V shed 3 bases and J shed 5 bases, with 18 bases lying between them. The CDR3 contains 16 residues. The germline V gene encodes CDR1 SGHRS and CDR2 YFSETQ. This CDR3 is CASSSRAFPGNNEQFF. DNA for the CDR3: TGCGCCAGCAGCTCGAGGGCGTTTCCGGGTAACAATGAGCAGTTCTTC.

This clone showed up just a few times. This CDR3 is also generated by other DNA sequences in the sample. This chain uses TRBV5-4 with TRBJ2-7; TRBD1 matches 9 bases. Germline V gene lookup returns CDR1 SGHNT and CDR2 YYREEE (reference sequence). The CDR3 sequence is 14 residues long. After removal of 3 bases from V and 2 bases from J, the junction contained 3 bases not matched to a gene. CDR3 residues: CASSSGTGTYEQYF. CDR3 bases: TGTGCCAGCAGCTCCGGGACAGGGACCTACGAGCAGTACTTC.

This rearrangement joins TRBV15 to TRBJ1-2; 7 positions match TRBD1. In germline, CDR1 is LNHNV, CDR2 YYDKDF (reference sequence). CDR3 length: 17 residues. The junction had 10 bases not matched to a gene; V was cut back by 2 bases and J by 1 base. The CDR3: CATSRTPPQGNNYGYTF. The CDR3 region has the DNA TGTGCCACCAGCAGAACCCCTCCACAGGGGAATAACTATGGCTACACCTTC.

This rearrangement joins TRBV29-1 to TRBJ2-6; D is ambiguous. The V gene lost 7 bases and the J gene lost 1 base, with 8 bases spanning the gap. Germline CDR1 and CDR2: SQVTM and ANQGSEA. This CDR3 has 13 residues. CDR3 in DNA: TGCAGCGCAGTGAAATCTGGGGCCAACGTCCTGACTTTC. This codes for CSAVKSGANVLTF.

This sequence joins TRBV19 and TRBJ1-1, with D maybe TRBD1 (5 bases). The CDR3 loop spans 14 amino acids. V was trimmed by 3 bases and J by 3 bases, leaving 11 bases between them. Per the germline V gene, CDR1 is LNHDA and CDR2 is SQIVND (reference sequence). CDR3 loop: CASSIRWDHTEAFF. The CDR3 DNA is TGTGCCAGTAGTATTAGATGGGACCACACTGAAGCTTTCTTT. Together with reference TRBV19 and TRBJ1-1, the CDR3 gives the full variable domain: DGGITQSPKYLFRKEGQNVTLSCEQNLNHDAMYWYRQDPGQGLRLIYYSQIVNDFQKGDIAEGYSVSREKKESFPLTVTSAQKNPTAFYLCASSIRWDHTEAFFGQGTRLTVV.

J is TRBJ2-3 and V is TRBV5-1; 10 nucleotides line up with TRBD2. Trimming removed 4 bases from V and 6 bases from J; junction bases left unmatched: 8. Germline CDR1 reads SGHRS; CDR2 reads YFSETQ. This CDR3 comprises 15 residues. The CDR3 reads CASSTLAGVSDTQYF. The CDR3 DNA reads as TGCGCCAGCAGCACCCTAGCGGGAGTCTCGGATACGCAGTATTTT.

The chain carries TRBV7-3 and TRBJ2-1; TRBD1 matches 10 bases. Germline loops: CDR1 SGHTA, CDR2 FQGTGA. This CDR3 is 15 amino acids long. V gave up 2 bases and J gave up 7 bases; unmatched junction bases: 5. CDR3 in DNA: TGTGCCAGCAGCTTATCTAGACAGGGGGCAAATGAGCAGTTCTTC. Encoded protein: CASSLSRQGANEQFF.